This T cell receptor beta chain emerged from a study of pediatric ulcerative colitis. Clones were read by immunoSEQ multiplex PCR, and TCRdb kept only the in-frame ones, dropping some. The data show around 20,000 clones, less than 85% seen once. CDR1 and CDR2 from the germline V gene are KGHSH and LQKENI. This CDR3 contains 14 residues. Trimming removed 3 bases at V and 7 bases at J, with 15 bases between. Rectal tissue came from one to two pinch biopsies taken at colonoscopy. Sequenced material: gut tissue. This chain links TRBV18 with TRBJ1-2, with a tentative D call TRBD1 (5 bases). This clonotype was obtained from a boy aged 5-17 years with moderate ulcerative colitis. The CDR3 DNA reads as TGTGCCAGCTCACCGACAGACTCGACGGCTGGCTACACCTTC. Translation gives CASSPTDSTAGYTF.